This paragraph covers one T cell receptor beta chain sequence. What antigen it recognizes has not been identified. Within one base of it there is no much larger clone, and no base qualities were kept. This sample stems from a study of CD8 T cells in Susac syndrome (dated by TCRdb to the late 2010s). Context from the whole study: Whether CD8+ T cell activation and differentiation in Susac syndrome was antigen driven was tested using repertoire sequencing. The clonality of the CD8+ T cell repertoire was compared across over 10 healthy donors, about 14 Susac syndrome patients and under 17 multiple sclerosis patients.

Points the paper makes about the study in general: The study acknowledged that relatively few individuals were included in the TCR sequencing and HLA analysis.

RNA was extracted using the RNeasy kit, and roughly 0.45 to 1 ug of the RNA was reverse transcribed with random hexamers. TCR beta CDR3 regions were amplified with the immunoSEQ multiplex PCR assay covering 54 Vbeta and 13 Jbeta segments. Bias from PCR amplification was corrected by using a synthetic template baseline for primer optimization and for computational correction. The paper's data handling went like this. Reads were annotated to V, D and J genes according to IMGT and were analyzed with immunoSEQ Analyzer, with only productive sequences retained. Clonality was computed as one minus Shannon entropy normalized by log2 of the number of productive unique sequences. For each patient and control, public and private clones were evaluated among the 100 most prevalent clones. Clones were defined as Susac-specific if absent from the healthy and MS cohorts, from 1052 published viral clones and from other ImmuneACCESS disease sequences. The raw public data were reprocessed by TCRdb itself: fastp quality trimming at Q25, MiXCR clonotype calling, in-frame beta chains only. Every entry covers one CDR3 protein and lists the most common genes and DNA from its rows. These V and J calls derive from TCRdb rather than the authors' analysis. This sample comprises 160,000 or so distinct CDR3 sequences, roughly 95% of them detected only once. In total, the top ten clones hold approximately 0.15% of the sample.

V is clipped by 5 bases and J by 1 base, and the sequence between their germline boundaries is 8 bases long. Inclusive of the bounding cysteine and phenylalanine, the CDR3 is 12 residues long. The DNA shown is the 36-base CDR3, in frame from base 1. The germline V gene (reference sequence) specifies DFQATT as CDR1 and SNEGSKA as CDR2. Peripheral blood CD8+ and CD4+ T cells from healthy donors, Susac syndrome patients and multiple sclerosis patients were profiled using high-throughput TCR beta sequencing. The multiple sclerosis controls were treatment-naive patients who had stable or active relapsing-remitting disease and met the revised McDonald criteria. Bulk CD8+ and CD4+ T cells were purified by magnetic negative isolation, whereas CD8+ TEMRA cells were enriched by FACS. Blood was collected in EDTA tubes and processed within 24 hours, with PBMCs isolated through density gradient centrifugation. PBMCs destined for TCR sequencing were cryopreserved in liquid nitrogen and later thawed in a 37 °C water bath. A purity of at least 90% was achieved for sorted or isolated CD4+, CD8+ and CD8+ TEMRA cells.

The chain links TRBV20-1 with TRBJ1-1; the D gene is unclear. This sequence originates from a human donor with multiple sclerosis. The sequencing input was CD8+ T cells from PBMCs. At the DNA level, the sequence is TGCAGTGCTGTCATAAGGAACACTGAAGCTTTCTTT. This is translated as CSAVIRNTEAFF.